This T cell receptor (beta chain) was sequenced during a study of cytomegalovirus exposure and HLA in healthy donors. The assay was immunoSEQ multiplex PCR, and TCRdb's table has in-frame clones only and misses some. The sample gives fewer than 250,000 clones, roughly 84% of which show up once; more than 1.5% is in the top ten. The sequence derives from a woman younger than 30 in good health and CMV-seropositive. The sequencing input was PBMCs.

CDR3 residues: CAWSLTGMRNQPQHF. Written as DNA, the CDR3 is TGTGCCTGGAGTCTTACAGGGATGAGGAATCAGCCCCAGCATTTT. The chain combines TRBV30 with TRBJ1-5, with D perhaps TRBD1 (6 bases). Germline lookup yields CDR1 GTSNPN and CDR2 SVGIG (reference sequence). The CDR3 has 15 amino acids. Trimming shortened V by 2 bases and J by 4 bases, and 15 bases separated the two germline ends.